Detailed here is one TCR beta chain. Its antigen is not known. The data were taken from a study of early T cells in non-severe SARS-CoV-2 infection. Background on the study: Sequencing of unsorted whole blood was done on bulk RNA, leaving chains unpaired.

Notes on the study in general: Using VDJdb, the matching emphasized anti-spike CD8 responses while missing private and CD4 specificities.

Each cDNA molecule carried a unique molecular identifier. TCRdb redid the calling of the 5' RACE reads with MiXCR, one entry per CDR3 protein. Among over 55,000 distinct CDR3 sequences listed, roughly 9.7% were seen once. This sequence originates from an adult who was a healthcare worker with PCR-confirmed SARS-CoV-2 infection or an uninfected control (not recorded which). The sample taken for sequencing was whole blood.

CDR3 region: CASSVTGTTDTQYF. Written as DNA, the CDR3 is TGTGCCAGCAGCGTTACAGGGACCACAGATACGCAGTATTTT. The genes are TRBV9 and TRBJ2-3; D might be TRBD1 (6 bases). The CDR3 runs to 14 residues. Germline assignment: CDR1 SGDLS and CDR2 YYNGEE. V was shortened by 2 bases and J by 2 bases, with 9 bases between the two germline ends.